Many counts were recorded for the clone carrying this T cell receptor beta chain. Its antigen remains unidentified. This entry is derived from a study of T cell repertoires in aging, cancer and after chemotherapy. Study-wide background: Donor ages fell into six groups from 30 or younger up to 70 or older. The full dataset contained several million TCR reads. Findings and limits, study-wide: Age-matched healthy donors had significantly more diverse, less clonal blood TCR repertoires than untreated cancer patients. Across the chemotherapy interval, each cancer cohort showed higher median generation probability, suggesting thymic rebound.

Peripheral blood genomic DNA, not sorted cells or RNA, was the template. In germline, CDR1 is LNHDA, CDR2 SQIVND (reference sequence). V dropped 3 bases and J dropped 0 bases, with 14 bases sitting between them. This CDR3 comprises 16 residues. Multiplex touch-down PCR with TRB-A/B primers amplified rearranged V-D-J TRB sequences. TCRdb reanalysed the multiplex PCR reads using MiXCR and keeps one entry per CDR3 protein. The data show around 12,000 distinct CDR3 sequences, 20% to 25% seen once. The chain employs TRBV19 and TRBJ1-1, with a possible D match to TRBD1 (6 bases). The sequence was obtained from a human donor in good health. Sequencing was done on a sample of blood. The CDR3 coding sequence is TGTGCCAGTAGTATCTACGAGGACAGCATGAACACTGAAGCTTTCTTT. As protein: CASSIYEDSMNTEAFF.